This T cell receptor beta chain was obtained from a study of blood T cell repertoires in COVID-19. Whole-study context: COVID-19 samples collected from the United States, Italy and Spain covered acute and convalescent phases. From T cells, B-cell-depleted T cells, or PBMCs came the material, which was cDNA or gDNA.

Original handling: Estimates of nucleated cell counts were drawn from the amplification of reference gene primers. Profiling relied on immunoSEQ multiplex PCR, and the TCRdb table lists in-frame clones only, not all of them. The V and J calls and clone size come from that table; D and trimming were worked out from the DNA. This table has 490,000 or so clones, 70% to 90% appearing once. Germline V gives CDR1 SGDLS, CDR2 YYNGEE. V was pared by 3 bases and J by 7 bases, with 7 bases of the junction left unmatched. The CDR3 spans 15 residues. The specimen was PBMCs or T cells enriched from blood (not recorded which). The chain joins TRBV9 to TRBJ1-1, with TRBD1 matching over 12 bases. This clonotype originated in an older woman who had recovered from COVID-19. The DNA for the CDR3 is TGTGCCAGCAGCGCAAGGAGGGACAGGGGGCTTGAAGCTTTCTTT. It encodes CASSARRDRGLEAFF.